This TCR beta chain was recorded in a study of T cell repertoires in cytomegalovirus infection. General study points: Ex vivo, HLA-C-restricted CMV-specific TCR beta clonotypes prevailed over the rest of the response.

As concerns this clonotype: Its antigen is undetermined. At one boundary the junction diverges from the germline segment, which might be a read error.

This CDR3 is 13 amino acids long. Germline V gene sequence: CDR1 MGHRA, CDR2 YSYEKL. TCRdb ran MiXCR on the reads and lists one entry per CDR3 protein. Found here are about 920,000 distinct CDR3 sequences, 31% of them singletons; the top ten hold over 13%. The sample here was cultured CD8+ T cells from PBMCs, taken from culture after CMV antigen stimulation. The V call is TRBV4-1, the J call TRBJ2-7; no reliable D call. This sequence was found in a human donor in good health (CMV status not recorded). Some clones in this sample may be carry-over from other donors' samples. The CDR3 sequence: CASSPQPGNEQNF. CDR3 sequence (DNA): TGTGCCAGCAGCCCCCAACCCGGAAACGAGCAGAACTTC.